A selection of T cell receptor beta chains follows, all from one sample in a study of vaccination effects on CD4 cells after COVID-19. The table came from immunoSEQ multiplex PCR; TCRdb's copy has only in-frame clones and leaves some out. The sample shows about 45,000 clones, roughly 72% of them seen only once. For these receptors, no antigen is known. The sequencing used CD4+ T cells from PBMCs cultured without peptide, collected after COVID-19 vaccination. Receptors were obtained from a human donor who received a COVID-19 vaccine. The CDR3 runs from the conserved cysteine through the conserved F or W. The D gene is left open where the match is weak. For some rows the clone size is stated as once, few or many, or as a class when expanded; others skip it.

v_gene	d_gene	abundance	j_gene	CDR3nt	CDR3aa
TRBV7-8	.	.	TRBJ1-1	TGTGCCAGCAGGGGACAACTCAACACTGAAGCTTTCTTT	CASRGQLNTEAFF
TRBV29-1	TRBD1	.	TRBJ2-3	TGCAGCGTCGGACAGGGGACAGATACGCAGTATTTT	CSVGQGTDTQYF
TRBV29-1	.	once	TRBJ2-5	TGCAGCGTGGTGGGACAAGGCCAACAAGAGACCCAGTACTTC	CSVVGQGQQETQYF
TRBV6-5	.	.	TRBJ1-2	TGTGCCAGCAGTTATGGTCTCGCTAACTATGGCTACACCTTC	CASSYGLANYGYTF
TRBV18	TRBD1	.	TRBJ2-2	TGTGCCAGCTCACCAGGACAGGGGTCGACCGGGGAGCTGTTTTTT	CASSPGQGSTGELFF
TRBV12-3/TRBV12-4	.	.	TRBJ1-1	TGTGCCAGCAGAATAGCGAATGAAGCTTTCTTT	CASRIANEAFF
TRBV29-1	.	.	TRBJ2-5	TGCAGCGTTGAAGGTGCAGGGGCGTTGGGAGAGACCCAGTACTTC	CSVEGAGALGETQYF
TRBV5-1	TRBD2	.	TRBJ2-5	TGCGCCAGCGGACAAACCGGGACTAGCGGGGGGGCGGTCTCGGAGACCCAGTACTTC	CASGQTGTSGGAVSETQYF
TRBV27	TRBD2	.	TRBJ2-2	TGTGCCAGCAGTTTATCAATAAGCGGGAGGCGCACCGGGGAGCTGTTTTTT	CASSLSISGRRTGELFF
TRBV2	.	.	TRBJ1-5	TGTGCCAGCACGAATGGAGCAGGCTATCAGCCCCAGCATTTT	CASTNGAGYQPQHF
TRBV10-1	.	.	TRBJ2-5	TGCGCCAGCAGTCCGGGACCGATGGGGGAGACCCAGTACTTC	CASSPGPMGETQYF